This T cell receptor beta chain stems from a study of blood T cells in healthy people across ages. A second PCR of about 6 to 12 cycles used a sample-barcoded 5' primer and a J-beta primer mix. TCRdb ran MiXCR on the 5' RACE reads and lists one entry per CDR3 protein. Of around 650,000 distinct CDR3 sequences listed, approximately 40% are singletons. This CDR3 has 15 amino acids. Germline CDR1 reads MDHEN; CDR2 reads SYDVKM. V lost 5 bases and J lost 5; bases outside the gene matches: 10. This clonotype has only a few counts. Sequenced material: blood. The clonotype originates from a man at least 80 years old in good health. The V and J genes are TRBV28 and TRBJ2-5; TRBD1 agrees at 8 bases. The DNA for the CDR3 is TGTGCCAGCAGTCGGACAGGGAGTCGGTGGGAGACCCAGTACTTC. As protein: CASSRTGSRWETQYF.